The 28 T cell receptor beta chains below come from one sample, sequenced in a study of OX40 agonist ivuxolimab in advanced cancers. The data were produced by immunoSEQ multiplex PCR, yet TCRdb's version contains in-frame clones alone and is incomplete. The data contain roughly 79,000 clones, about 84% of them singletons. This specimen was CD4+ or CD8+ T cells sorted from blood, taken in a trial of the OX40 agonist ivuxolimab. All receptors come from an adult with an advanced solid tumor such as melanoma, head and neck, liver or kidney cancer.

The chain has TRBV19 and TRBJ1-1; the D is unclear. Germline V lookup: CDR1 LNHDA, CDR2 SQIVND (reference sequence). The CDR3 extends over 13 amino acids. V was clipped by 4 bases and J by 2 bases, with 8 bases between them. The CDR3 sequence is CASSTSGNTEAFF. CDR3 coding DNA: TGTGCCAGTAGTACGTCGGGTAACACTGAAGCTTTCTTT.

The V gene is TRBV28, the J gene TRBJ2-7; D is unresolved. This CDR3 contains 13 residues. Between the trimmed V and J ends, which lost 6 bases and 5 bases, there was a span of 14 bases. Germline lookup yields CDR1 MDHEN and CDR2 SYDVKM. The CDR3 sequence is CASSKPGRDEQYF. CDR3 sequence (DNA): TGTGCCAGCAGCAAACCCGGACGGGACGAGCAGTACTTC.

V gene TRBV18 combines with J gene TRBJ1-1; D call uncertain. The germline V gene has CDR1 KGHSH and CDR2 LQKENI. V was shortened by 3 bases and J by 1 base, with 6 bases between the two germline ends. This CDR3 has 13 amino acids. Here the CDR3 reads CASSPGANTEAFF. In nucleotides, the CDR3 is TGTGCCAGCTCACCCGGAGCGAACACTGAAGCTTTCTTT.

This chain joins TRBV6-5 and TRBJ2-3; TRBD1 matches at 7 bases. V lost 5 bases, J lost 6 bases, and 8 bases stayed unmatched. The CDR3 runs 14 residues. Germline V gives CDR1 MNHEY, CDR2 SVGAGI. The CDR3 DNA sequence: TGTGCCAGCAGTCCCCCAGGGGGTTCCGATACGCAGTATTTT. Its protein product is CASSPPGGSDTQYF.

There are a few counts of this clone. The genes are TRBV4-3 and TRBJ2-1; the match to TRBD1 covers 7 bases. V shed 1 base and J 4 bases; nucleotides not matched to a gene: 4. The germline gives CDR1 LGHNA, CDR2 YSLEER. The CDR3 is 15 residues long. The CDR3 coding sequence is TGCGCCAGCAGCCAAGGGGGACAGAGTTACAATGAGCAGTTCTTC. It translates to CASSQGGQSYNEQFF.

The chain uses TRBV14 and TRBJ2-1, with 13 bases identical to TRBD2. This CDR3 region has 14 residues. The trim removed 3 bases at V and 7 bases at J, leaving 0 bases unmatched. CDR1 is SGHDN, CDR2 FVKESK, per germline. CDR3 amino acids: CASSQTSGRNEQFF. In DNA, the CDR3 is TGTGCCAGCAGCCAGACTAGCGGGAGGAATGAGCAGTTCTTC.

This sequence joins TRBV10-3 and TRBJ2-3; TRBD2 aligns across 10 bases. With V trimmed by 11 bases and J by 4 bases, 12 bases remained unmatched. Germline V gives CDR1 ENHRY, CDR2 SYGVKD. CDR3 size: 15 residues. CDR3 protein: CAGRTSGAPSDTQYF. CDR3 in DNA: TGTGCCGGCAGGACTAGCGGCGCCCCCTCAGATACGCAGTATTTT.

CDR3 protein: CASSLTKLTDTQYF. As DNA, the CDR3 is TGCGCCAGCAGCTTGACTAAACTCACAGATACGCAGTATTTT. The rearrangement joins TRBV5-1 to TRBJ2-3; D remains unclear. The CDR3 loop spans 14 amino acids. Trimming shortened V by 1 base and J by 2 bases, and 8 bases separated the two germline ends. CDR1 and CDR2 (germline): SGHRS, YFSETQ.

This chain links TRBV2 with TRBJ1-1; D not certain. Between the trimmed V and J ends, which lost 0 bases and 1 base, there was a span of 6 bases. This CDR3 spans 14 amino acids. Looked up from germline, CDR1 is SNHLY and CDR2 is FYNNEI. CDR3 amino acids: CASSEAGGNTEAFF. DNA for the CDR3: TGTGCCAGCAGTGAAGCCGGCGGGAACACTGAAGCTTTCTTT.

The V and J genes are TRBV19 and TRBJ1-5; the match to TRBD1 covers 7 bases. J was trimmed by 3 bases and V by 1 base; bases with no gene match: 6. The CDR3 has 16 residues. The germline CDR1 and CDR2 sequences are LNHDA and SQIVND (reference sequence). Here the CDR3 DNA reads TGTGCCAGTAGTATAGGGGGACAGTTTTTCAATCAGCCCCAGCATTTT. Translating gives CASSIGGQFFNQPQHF.

V and J are TRBV7-9 and TRBJ2-7; possibly TRBD1 for D (5 bases). The CDR3 totals 14 residues. Trimming shortened V by 1 base and J by 2 bases, and 9 bases separated the two germline ends. The germline V gene has CDR1 SEHNR and CDR2 FQNEAQ (reference sequence). CDR3 nucleotides: TGTGCCAGCAGCTTAGAGTACAGGACCTACGAGCAGTACTTC. This codes for CASSLEYRTYEQYF.

The chain couples TRBV5-5 to TRBJ2-3; 8 bases agree with TRBD1. The CDR3 covers 15 residues. The germline V gene has CDR1 SGHKS and CDR2 YYEKEE (reference sequence). V was clipped by 3 bases and J by 3 bases; unmatched bases: 6. The CDR3 loop is CASSSQGARTDTQYF. CDR3 DNA sequence: TGTGCCAGCAGCTCCCAGGGGGCTAGGACAGATACGCAGTATTTT.

The genes are TRBV6-5 and TRBJ2-2; 9 nucleotides match TRBD2. Trimming took 4 bases from V and 1 from J; bases not matched to a gene: 4. This CDR3 region has 16 residues. Germline V gene lookup returns CDR1 MNHEY and CDR2 SVGAGI. The DNA of the CDR3 is TGTGCCAGCAGTTCCCCGACTAGCGGGAACACCGGGGAGCTGTTTTTT. It translates to CASSSPTSGNTGELFF.

This clone was picked up one time. The V call is TRBV9, the J call TRBJ2-6; D not certain. This CDR3 spans 15 amino acids. Germline lookup yields CDR1 SGDLS and CDR2 YYNGEE. Trimming removed 6 bases at V and 1 base at J, with 11 bases between. CDR3 DNA: TGTGCCAGCACCTTAGACGCATCTGGGGCCAACGTCCTGACTTTC. This gives the protein CASTLDASGANVLTF.

This chain uses TRBV29-1 with TRBJ2-7, with D uncertain. The CDR3 is 13 residues long. Trimming stripped 6 bases from V and 6 bases from J, with 18 bases between. In germline, CDR1 is SQVTM, CDR2 ANQGSEA. As DNA, the CDR3 is TGCAGCGTGCTGGGCCCAGGCCCCGGCGAGCAGTACTTC. Translating gives CSVLGPGPGEQYF.

This rearrangement joins TRBV9 to TRBJ2-2, with D hard to call. The germline gives CDR1 SGDLS, CDR2 YYNGEE. The CDR3 has 16 residues. The germline V and J ends were trimmed by 0 bases and 1 base, with 10 bases remaining between them. As DNA, the CDR3 is TGTGCCAGCAGCGTAGGTGTGACCCAGAACACCGGGGAGCTGTTTTTT. It is translated as CASSVGVTQNTGELFF. Supplemented by reference TRBV9 and TRBJ2-2, the full variable domain reads DSGVTQTPKHLITATGQRVTLRCSPRSGDLSVYWYQQSLDQGLQFLIQYYNGEERAKGNILERFSAQQFPDLHSELNLSSLELGDSALYFCASSVGVTQNTGELFFGEGSRLTVL.

V and J are TRBV21-1 and TRBJ1-6. TRBV21-1 is designated a pseudogene. The CDR3 sequence is 11 residues long. DNA for the CDR3: TGTGCCAGCTCTTGGAATTCACCCCTCCACTTT. Translating gives CASSWNSPLHF.

CDR3 in DNA: TGCGCCAGCAGTACCCAGCCGAGCGGCCCAGATACGCAGTATTTT. Translating gives CASSTQPSGPDTQYF. The rearrangement links TRBV4-3 to TRBJ2-3, with a possible D match to TRBD2 (5 bases). V was clipped by 6 bases and J by 4 bases, with 17 bases between them. The length of the CDR3 is 15 residues. The V gene's germline CDR1 is LGHNA and CDR2 YSLEER.

This clone was detected a few times. The V and J genes are TRBV4-1 and TRBJ2-7; D unclear. V lost 6 bases and J 0 bases, leaving 9 bases between the germline ends. Germline V gene data show CDR1 as MGHRA and CDR2 as YSYEKL. The CDR3 loop spans 13 amino acids. For the CDR3, the DNA is TGCGCCAGCAGTATGGAGAGCTCCTACGAGCAGTACTTC. It yields the protein CASSMESSYEQYF.

The CDR3 region has the DNA TGCGCCAGCAGCTTGGGGAGAGCGGAAGAGACCCAGTACTTC. It codes for CASSLGRAEETQYF. The V and J genes are TRBV5-1 and TRBJ2-5; TRBD2 is a possible D gene (5 bases). Germline CDR1 reads SGHRS; CDR2 reads YFSETQ. Trimming stripped 0 bases from V and 3 bases from J, with 9 bases between. CDR3 length: 14 amino acids. The variable domain in full, with the rest retrieved from reference TRBV5-1 and TRBJ2-5, is KAGVTQTPRYLIKTRGQQVTLSCSPISGHRSVSWYQQTPGQGLQFLFEYFSETQRNKGNFPGRFSGRQFSNSRSEMNVSTLELGDSALYLCASSLGRAEETQYFGPGTRLLVL.

V and J are TRBV5-1 and TRBJ1-6, with D hard to call. Between the trimmed V and J ends, which lost 4 bases and 7 bases, there was a span of 15 bases. The germline V gene has CDR1 SGHRS and CDR2 YFSETQ. CDR3 length: 15 amino acids. For the CDR3, the DNA is TGCGCCAGCAGCCCTGAGACGCAGCCCAATTCACCCCTCCACTTT. This codes for CASSPETQPNSPLHF.

In its sample, this clone was seen a few times. The genes are TRBV5-1 and TRBJ2-3, with 8 bases aligning to TRBD2. The CDR3 consists of 15 residues. Germline-derived CDR1 and CDR2 are SGHRS and YFSETQ. V lost 2 bases to trimming and J lost 4 bases; unmatched junction nucleotides: 6. The CDR3 is CASSFSGVGPDTQYF. CDR3 nucleotides: TGCGCCAGCAGCTTTAGCGGGGTGGGTCCAGATACGCAGTATTTT.

The V call is TRBV2, the J call TRBJ1-6; D perhaps matches TRBD1 (5 bases). Trimming removed 0 bases from V and 7 bases from J, with 10 bases in between. Germline lookup yields CDR1 SNHLY and CDR2 FYNNEI. The CDR3 has 15 amino acids. The CDR3 spells CASSEALRTNSPLHF. CDR3 sequence (DNA): TGTGCCAGCAGTGAAGCCCTCAGGACAAATTCACCCCTCCACTTT.

The chain joins TRBV5-1 to TRBJ1-1; weak D call: TRBD1 (6 bases). This CDR3 region has 15 residues. Trimming pared 2 bases from V and 0 bases from J, leaving 11 bases between. Germline values: CDR1 SGHRS, CDR2 YFSETQ. This chain's CDR3 is CASSLGQFLNTEAFF. CDR3 in DNA: TGCGCCAGCAGCTTAGGACAGTTCTTGAACACTGAAGCTTTCTTT.

J is TRBJ2-2 and V is TRBV7-2, with TRBD1 identical over 8 bases. Germline CDR1 reads SGHTA; CDR2 reads FQGNSA. The CDR3 extends over 16 amino acids. J was trimmed by 5 bases and V by 6 bases; bases with no gene match: 11. The CDR3 DNA reads as TGTGCCAGCAGACAAGGACAGGGAGGTTGGACCGGGGAGCTGTTTTTT. This codes for CASRQGQGGWTGELFF.

CDR3 in amino acids: CASSQEYTGELFF. The CDR3 nucleotides read TGTGCCAGCAGTCAGGAATACACCGGGGAGCTGTTTTTT. V is TRBV28 and J is TRBJ2-2; D is uncertain. The V gene lost 5 bases and the J gene lost 3 bases, with 7 bases spanning the gap. Germline CDR1 reads MDHEN; CDR2 reads SYDVKM. This CDR3 comprises 13 residues.

In this sample, this clone turned up once. V gene TRBV9 combines with J gene TRBJ2-5; 8 bases are shared with TRBD2. The ends lost 5 bases at V and 2 bases at J; junction bases unmatched: 8. The CDR3 runs 15 residues. Germline V gene sequence: CDR1 SGDLS, CDR2 YYNGEE. The CDR3 protein is CASSGASGPQETQYF. The CDR3 nucleotides read TGTGCCAGCAGTGGGGCTAGCGGGCCTCAAGAGACCCAGTACTTC.

This chain connects TRBV18 to TRBJ2-2; the match to TRBD2 covers 12 bases. The germline V gene encodes CDR1 KGHSH and CDR2 LQKENI. After removal of 4 bases from V and 4 bases from J, the junction contained 13 bases not matched to a gene. The CDR3 is made up of 19 amino acids. The DNA of the CDR3 is TGTGCCAGCTCACGGAGACTAGCGGGAGCCGAATCAGGCACCGGGGAGCTGTTTTTT. It specifies CASSRRLAGAESGTGELFF.